This TCR beta chain was documented in a study of read filtering for tumor transcriptome and immune sequencing. Study as a whole: Per sample, TCR-region reads ranged about 4 to 11 million by IR-seq, roughly 85 to 1,300 by RNA-seq. Study-wide results and limits: Compared with RNA-seq, IR-seq gave much higher clonotype depth and reliability.

As regards this clonotype: As yet, its antigen is unknown. This may come from a read error, since a much larger clone is one base off.

Molecular barcoded adaptors covering alpha/delta and beta/gamma chains were used on approximately 400 ng RNA. TCRdb itself ran the reads through MiXCR, one entry per CDR3 protein. This sample carries roughly 82,000 distinct CDR3 sequences, over 9% of them seen once, and the ten largest clones take more than 13%. In germline, CDR1 is LGHDT, CDR2 YNNKEL (reference sequence). The CDR3 length is 17 residues. Sequenced sample: a population of CD138-negative cells sorted from bone marrow. The receptor was isolated from a donor at least 40 years old with multiple myeloma. This chain joins TRBV3-1 and TRBJ1-4, with D tentatively TRBD1 (5 bases). The CDR3 sequence is CASSQEQETIGLHKFFF. DNA of the CDR3: TGTGCCAGCAGCCAAGAACAGGAGACGATCGGCCTGCATAAATTCTTCTTT.